This T cell receptor (beta chain) was found in a study of blood T cells in healthy people across ages. Study-wide findings and caveats: Naive T cell percentage strongly correlated with TCR beta diversity. A greater number of naive CD4+ cells and higher diversity distinguished long-lived donors from aged donors. The authors considered diversity estimates from one million T cells to be underestimates. Per million T cells, TCR beta diversity dropped roughly linearly as age increased.

The CDR3 loop spans 11 amino acids. This clonotype has just a few counts. What it recognizes is unknown. With a much larger clone just one base away, this may be a read error. A sample-barcoded 5' primer and a J-beta primer mix were used in a second PCR of about 7 to 11 cycles. TCRdb re-called the 5' RACE reads with MiXCR, one entry per CDR3 protein. The sample carries 600,000 or so distinct CDR3 sequences, around 31% recorded once. This chain links TRBV12-3 or TRBV12-4 with TRBJ1-1; D remains ambiguous. The specimen was blood. This receptor was identified in a woman aged 80 or over in good health. CDR3 nucleotide sequence: TGTGCCAGCAGTTCAGAGACTGAAACTTTCTTT. Its protein product is CASSSETETFF.